Listed here are 20 T cell receptor beta chains from one sample, sequenced in a study of somatic mutations in cytotoxic T cells in rheumatoid arthritis. Sequencing was performed with immunoSEQ multiplex PCR; in TCRdb, only in-frame clones are kept and a portion is missing. The sample has approximately 14,000 clones; approximately 80% are singletons. The material sequenced was CD8+ T cells sorted from blood. The receptors originated from an adult with rheumatoid arthritis.

The chain combines TRBV29-1 with TRBJ2-7, with TRBD1 matching over 9 bases. The CDR3 is 13 amino acids. Germline assignment: CDR1 SQVTM and CDR2 ANQGSEA. Trimming at V came to 6 bases and at J to 2 bases, leaving 5 bases not matched to a gene. In DNA form, the CDR3 reads TGCAGCGTGACACAGGGGGCCCCCTACGAGCAGTACTTC. It yields the protein CSVTQGAPYEQYF.

The rearrangement links TRBV6-6 to TRBJ2-1; 7 nucleotides match TRBD2. J was trimmed by 4 bases and V by 1 base; bases with no gene match: 7. CDR1 and CDR2 (germline): MNHNY, SVGAGI (reference sequence). The CDR3 is 16 residues long. DNA for the CDR3: TGTGCCAGCAGTTACTTTAACCGGGACTATTACAATGAGCAGTTCTTC. It codes for CASSYFNRDYYNEQFF.

CDR3 nucleotides: TGTGCCAGCGGCAAAGGCGAAAAACTGTTTTTT. Protein: CASGKGEKLFF. The chain carries TRBV7-9 and TRBJ1-4; unclear D gene. The germline V gene encodes CDR1 SEHNR and CDR2 FQNEAQ (reference sequence). This CDR3 region has 11 residues. Trimming left V 8 bases short and J 8 bases short, with 9 bases between.

The rearrangement joins TRBV7-6 to TRBJ2-3; D gene unclear. The CDR3 sequence is 14 residues long. CDR1 SGHVS and CDR2 FNYEAQ come from the germline V gene. V lost 5 bases, J lost 4 bases, and 13 bases lay in between. CDR3 nucleotide sequence: TGTGCCAGCAGCCTATCGTCTAATCCAGATACGCAGTATTTT. Residues: CASSLSSNPDTQYF. Drawing the rest from reference TRBV7-6 and TRBJ2-3, the complete variable domain is GAGVSQSPRYKVTKRGQDVALRCDPISGHVSLYWYRQALGQGPEFLTYFNYEAQQDKSGLPNDRFSAERPEGSISTLTIQRTEQRDSAMYRCASSLSSNPDTQYFGPGTRLTVL.

V is TRBV5-1 and J is TRBJ2-1; 9 bases are shared with TRBD2. Trimming took 0 bases from V and 5 from J; bases not matched to a gene: 15. Per the germline V gene, CDR1 is SGHRS and CDR2 is YFSETQ. This CDR3 contains 19 residues. As DNA, the CDR3 is TGCGCCAGCAGCTTGGAGGCGTTAGGTAGCGGGGGTTTCAACAATGAGCAGTTCTTC. Its translation is CASSLEALGSGGFNNEQFF. The full variable domain, in which reference TRBV5-1 and TRBJ2-1 provide the parts outside the CDR3, is KAGVTQTPRYLIKTRGQQVTLSCSPISGHRSVSWYQQTPGQGLQFLFEYFSETQRNKGNFPGRFSGRQFSNSRSEMNVSTLELGDSALYLCASSLEALGSGGFNNEQFFGPGTRLTVL.

V is TRBV5-1 and J is TRBJ1-2, with D unclear. V was trimmed by 4 bases and J by 4 bases, leaving 14 bases between them. The CDR3 is made up of 14 amino acids. Germline lookup yields CDR1 SGHRS and CDR2 YFSETQ. The CDR3 DNA sequence: TGCGCCAGCAGCCAGATAGACGGGTTCTATGGCTACACCTTC. Residues: CASSQIDGFYGYTF.

V is TRBV4-2 and J is TRBJ2-2; no definite D call. V lost 4 bases, J lost 4 bases, and 4 bases lay in between. The CDR3 loop spans 12 amino acids. CDR1 and CDR2 from the germline V gene are LGHNA and YNFKEQ. CDR3 coding DNA: TGTGCCAGCAGCCGGGGCACCGGGGAGCTGTTTTTT. Its translation is CASSRGTGELFF.

The chain carries TRBV5-5 and TRBJ2-1; 7 bases fit TRBD2. The CDR3 sequence is 16 residues long. Germline-derived CDR1 and CDR2 are SGHKS and YYEKEE (reference sequence). With V trimmed by 0 bases and J by 6 bases, 9 bases remained unmatched. The CDR3 reads CASSLASAGNSNEQFF. CDR3 nucleotide sequence: TGTGCCAGCAGCTTGGCCTCAGCGGGGAACTCCAATGAGCAGTTCTTC.

By share, this clone counts as large. This sequence joins TRBV19 and TRBJ1-1; D is uncertain. This CDR3 spans 14 amino acids. The germline CDR1 and CDR2 sequences are LNHDA and SQIVND (reference sequence). Trimming pared 3 bases from V and 1 base from J, leaving 9 bases between. CDR3 protein: CASSIILSNTEAFF. For the CDR3, the DNA is TGTGCCAGTAGTATCATACTCTCGAACACTGAAGCTTTCTTT.

The rearrangement links TRBV2 to TRBJ2-5, with 8 positions matching TRBD1. CDR1 is SNHLY, CDR2 FYNNEI, per germline. V was clipped by 2 bases and J by 4 bases; unmatched bases: 6. This CDR3 has 15 amino acids. CDR3 residues: CASSETQGAGETQYF. The CDR3 nucleotides read TGTGCCAGCAGTGAAACCCAGGGGGCAGGAGAGACCCAGTACTTC.

This sequence joins TRBV29-1 and TRBJ1-2, with TRBD1 matching over 7 bases. Per germline, CDR1 SQVTM and CDR2 ANQGSEA. The CDR3 extends over 12 amino acids. V dropped 3 bases and J dropped 6; count of bases not matched to a gene: 4. The CDR3: CSVDRGGDGYTF. The CDR3 DNA sequence: TGCAGCGTTGATAGAGGGGGCGATGGCTACACCTTC.

The J gene is TRBJ2-1, the V gene TRBV29-1; no clear D. CDR3 length: 11 amino acids. Germline V gene lookup returns CDR1 SQVTM and CDR2 ANQGSEA. The CDR3 region has the DNA TGCGTTCCAGGATCCTACAATGAGCAGTTCTTC. Translated: CVPGSYNEQFF.

This clone showed up just a few times. The V gene is TRBV6-5, the J gene TRBJ2-2, with a weak D call TRBD2 (5 bases). This CDR3 region has 12 residues. V dropped 6 bases and J dropped 7 bases, with 9 bases sitting between them. Germline V lookup: CDR1 MNHEY, CDR2 SVGAGI. The chain's CDR3 is CASRREFGELFF. CDR3 sequence (DNA): TGTGCCAGCAGAAGGGAGTTCGGGGAGCTGTTTTTT.

This clone was observed a single time. The DNA of the CDR3 is TGTGCCAGCAGCTTAGCAGCGAGCGGGGGGCGGTCGGAGACCCAGTACTTC. Translating gives CASSLAASGGRSETQYF. The chain combines TRBV7-9 with TRBJ2-5; 9 bases align to TRBD2. The CDR3 is 17 amino acids. The germline V gene encodes CDR1 SEHNR and CDR2 FQNEAQ (reference sequence). J lost 5 bases, V lost 0 bases, and 10 bases had no gene match.

J is TRBJ2-5 and V is TRBV27; TRBD2 matches at 15 bases. Per germline, CDR1 MNHEY and CDR2 SMNVEV (reference sequence). This CDR3 is built from 16 residues. J gave up 1 base and V 4 bases, and 1 base lay outside the gene matches. The CDR3 DNA reads as TGTGCCAGCAGTTCGGGACTAGCGGGGGGCCAAGAGACCCAGTACTTC. Its protein product is CASSSGLAGGQETQYF.

The chain carries TRBV10-2 and TRBJ1-5, with a tentative D call TRBD1 (6 bases). The V end was cut by 3 bases, the J end by 7 bases, with 10 bases between. The CDR3 has 13 residues. In germline, CDR1 is WSHSY, CDR2 SAAADI. The CDR3: CASSDTGRQPQHF. CDR3 in DNA: TGCGCCAGCAGTGACACAGGGAGACAGCCCCAGCATTTT.

The V gene is TRBV10-3, the J gene TRBJ1-4; no reliable D call. CDR3 length: 15 amino acids. CDR1 and CDR2 (germline): ENHRY, SYGVKD. With 7 bases removed from V and 4 bases from J, the gap between germline ends came to 16 bases. CDR3 loop: CAINVSDRLNEKLFF. The CDR3 DNA sequence: TGTGCCATCAATGTATCTGACCGCCTTAATGAAAAACTGTTTTTT.

This clone was picked up a small number of times. The rearrangement joins TRBV15 to TRBJ2-5; D is uncertain. Germline values: CDR1 LNHNV, CDR2 YYDKDF (reference sequence). The germline V and J ends were trimmed by 0 bases and 3 bases, with 11 bases remaining between them. The CDR3 is 15 amino acids. CDR3 residues: CATSRDSTVEETQYF. As DNA, the CDR3 is TGTGCCACCAGCAGAGATAGCACAGTCGAAGAGACCCAGTACTTC. The variable domain in full, with the rest retrieved from reference TRBV15 and TRBJ2-5, is DAMVIQNPRYQVTQFGKPVTLSCSQTLNHNVMYWYQQKSSQAPKLLFHYYDKDFNNEADTPDNFQSRRPNTSFCFLDIRSPGLGDTAMYLCATSRDSTVEETQYFGPGTRLLVL.

The chain employs TRBV27 and TRBJ1-1, with 7 bases that match TRBD1. CDR1 is MNHEY, CDR2 SMNVEV, per germline (reference sequence). This CDR3 is 14 amino acids long. Trimming took 6 bases from V and 3 from J; bases not matched to a gene: 7. CDR3 residues: CASREGGADTEAFF. The CDR3 bases are TGTGCCAGCAGAGAAGGGGGCGCCGACACTGAAGCTTTCTTT.

The gene calls are TRBV19 and TRBJ2-1; 10 bases map to TRBD2. V lost 6 bases and J lost 9; bases outside the gene matches: 14. The germline V gene has CDR1 LNHDA and CDR2 SQIVND (reference sequence). The CDR3 totals 16 residues. CDR3 residues: CASRLGMWVAGGEQFF. The CDR3 region has the DNA TGTGCCAGTAGATTGGGGATGTGGGTAGCGGGAGGTGAGCAGTTCTTC.